This T cell receptor (beta chain) stems from a study of T cells expressing NK-cell markers. Study details: Cells sorted as CD3+CD56+NKG2C+, CD3+CD56+NKG2C- and CD3+CD56-NKG2C+ T cells supplied the TCR beta repertoires.

Germline V gene sequence: CDR1 SQVTM, CDR2 ANQGSEA. The CDR3 totals 13 residues. A word on this clonotype: Antigen: not known.

TCR beta cDNA was generated via 5'RACE template switching incorporating UMIs. With the 5' RACE reads reprocessed, TCRdb shows one record per CDR3 protein and no DNA. The table for this sample gives about 260,000 distinct CDR3 sequences. Overall study findings and caveats: In roughly 6 donors, dominant CD3+CD56+NKG2C+ clones formed roughly 1.0-7.5% of CD8+ cells.

The TCR sequence derives from a man aged 18 to 35 in good health. The sample taken for sequencing was blood T cells: a sorted CD56 or NKG2C T cell subset, CD4+ or CD8+ T cells, or bulk PBMC T cells (not recorded which). The rearrangement joins TRBV29-1 to TRBJ2-5; TCRdb calls TRBD2, which cannot be checked without DNA. CDR3 region: CSVSASGQETQYF.